Listed below are T cell receptor beta chains from one sample, sequenced in a study of T cell repertoires in cytomegalovirus infection. MiXCR, run by TCRdb on the reads, gives a single entry per CDR3 protein. The data contain more than 500,000 distinct CDR3 sequences, about 15% of them singletons. Sequencing used CD8+ T cells from PBMCs. The receptors shown here come from a human donor in good health (CMV status not recorded). Some clones in this sample may be carry-over from other donors' samples. Each CDR3 is given with its conserved first and last residue. Each record gives: D gene, J gene, clone size, V gene, CDR3 protein, CDR3 DNA. A D gene is named only where the DNA matches it firmly. Not every row has a clone size; where given, it reads once, few, many or a size class.

d_gene: TRBD2; j_gene: TRBJ2-1; abundance: few; v_gene: TRBV10-1; CDR3aa: CASSDSSGGPYNEQFF; CDR3nt: TGCGCCAGCAGTGATTCAAGCGGGGGGCCCTACAATGAGCAGTTCTTC
d_gene: .; j_gene: TRBJ2-7; abundance: .; v_gene: TRBV3-1; CDR3aa: CASSQEDYSEQYF; CDR3nt: TGTGCCAGCAGCCAAGAGGACTACTCCGAGCAGTACTTC
d_gene: .; j_gene: TRBJ2-3; abundance: .; v_gene: TRBV20-1; CDR3aa: CSATYLTIGSQASDTQYF; CDR3nt: TGCAGTGCTACCTACCTTACGATTGGGTCGCAGGCATCAGATACGCAGTATTTT
d_gene: .; j_gene: TRBJ2-1; abundance: few; v_gene: TRBV7-9; CDR3aa: CAIDGTSSYNEQFF; CDR3nt: TGTGCCATCGACGGCACTAGCTCCTACAATGAGCAGTTCTTC
d_gene: .; j_gene: TRBJ1-1; abundance: .; v_gene: TRBV14; CDR3aa: CASSPPTTGENTEAFF; CDR3nt: TGTGCCAGCAGCCCCCCCACTACAGGAGAGAACACTGAAGCTTTCTTT
d_gene: TRBD1; j_gene: TRBJ2-3; abundance: few; v_gene: TRBV19; CDR3aa: CASSPQGDRTDTQYF; CDR3nt: TGTGCCAGTAGTCCACAGGGGGATCGGACAGATACGCAGTATTTT
d_gene: .; j_gene: TRBJ2-7; abundance: few; v_gene: TRBV27; CDR3aa: CASSLSGSHYEQYF; CDR3nt: TGTGCCAGCAGTTTATCGGGCAGTCACTACGAGCAGTACTTC
d_gene: TRBD2; j_gene: TRBJ2-3; abundance: .; v_gene: TRBV9; CDR3aa: CASSAGGGRTTDTQYF; CDR3nt: TGTGCCTCAAGCGCCGGCGGGGGGCGAACAACAGATACGCAGTATTTT
d_gene: TRBD1; j_gene: TRBJ1-1; abundance: few; v_gene: TRBV20-1; CDR3aa: CSAIQPGQGPTEAFF; CDR3nt: TGCAGTGCTATCCAACCGGGACAGGGACCGACTGAAGCTTTCTTT
d_gene: .; j_gene: TRBJ1-2; abundance: few; v_gene: TRBV2; CDR3aa: CASSEAETAKYGYTF; CDR3nt: TGTGCCAGCAGTGAAGCGGAGACAGCCAAATATGGCTACACCTTC
d_gene: .; j_gene: TRBJ2-1; abundance: .; v_gene: TRBV20-1; CDR3aa: CSAESLGGSYNEQFF; CDR3nt: TGCAGTGCTGAGTCTCTAGGGGGCTCCTACAATGAGCAGTTCTTC
d_gene: TRBD1; j_gene: TRBJ1-2; abundance: .; v_gene: TRBV7-9; CDR3aa: CASSFDRQGTFYGYTF; CDR3nt: TGTGCCAGCAGCTTTGATCGACAGGGGACCTTCTATGGCTACACCTTC
d_gene: .; j_gene: TRBJ2-2; abundance: few; v_gene: TRBV6-2/TRBV6-3; CDR3aa: CASSYGGGPGTGELFF; CDR3nt: TGTGCCAGCAGTTACGGGGGGGGGCCGGGCACCGGGGAGCTGTTTTTT
d_gene: TRBD1; j_gene: TRBJ2-3; abundance: few; v_gene: TRBV27; CDR3aa: CASSLSSETGDVQYF; CDR3nt: TGTGCCAGCAGTTTATCCTCCGAGACAGGGGATGTGCAGTATTTT
d_gene: .; j_gene: TRBJ1-1; abundance: .; v_gene: TRBV27; CDR3aa: CASSGNYGNTEAFF; CDR3nt: TGTGCCAGCAGTGGGAACTATGGGAACACTGAAGCTTTCTTT
d_gene: TRBD1; j_gene: TRBJ2-7; abundance: .; v_gene: TRBV19; CDR3aa: CASRMPGGSEQYF; CDR3nt: TGTGCCAGTAGAATGCCAGGGGGCAGCGAGCAGTACTTC
d_gene: .; j_gene: TRBJ1-5; abundance: many; v_gene: TRBV7-9; CDR3aa: CASSPDNNQPQHF; CDR3nt: TGTGCCAGCAGTCCGGACAACAATCAGCCCCAGCATTTT
d_gene: .; j_gene: TRBJ1-2; abundance: many; v_gene: TRBV7-6; CDR3aa: CASSLTAQHERDYGYTF; CDR3nt: TGTGCCAGCAGCCTAACGGCGCAACACGAGAGGGACTATGGCTACACCTTC
d_gene: .; j_gene: TRBJ1-2; abundance: many; v_gene: TRBV10-3; CDR3aa: CAISELGRVDVYTF; CDR3nt: TGTGCCATCAGTGAGCTAGGCAGGGTAGATGTCTACACCTTC
d_gene: TRBD1; j_gene: TRBJ1-2; abundance: many; v_gene: TRBV11-2; CDR3aa: CASSRTGANYGYTF; CDR3nt: TGTGCCAGCAGTCGGACAGGGGCAAACTATGGCTACACCTTC
d_gene: .; j_gene: TRBJ1-1; abundance: many; v_gene: TRBV7-9; CDR3aa: CASSLDAGRVPEAFF; CDR3nt: TGTGCCAGCAGCTTAGACGCGGGGAGAGTCCCTGAAGCTTTCTTT
d_gene: .; j_gene: TRBJ1-5; abundance: .; v_gene: TRBV28; CDR3aa: CASSWTEGRQPQHF; CDR3nt: TGTGCCAGCAGTTGGACGGAGGGGCGGCAGCCCCAGCATTTT